This TCR beta chain was profiled in a study of shared clonotypes between healthy human individuals. About this clone itself: Its antigen remains unidentified.

Sequencing was at deep level. Method: immunoSEQ multiplex PCR; TCRdb's copy keeps in-frame clones and lacks some. The sample yields nearly 1 million clones, less than 85% seen once. Germline CDR1 and CDR2: KGHSH and LQKENI. The CDR3 consists of 16 residues. The V segment lost 3 bases and the J segment 2 bases; nucleotides outside the gene matches: 3. CD4+ cell separation produced CD45RA+ naive and CD45RA-negative memory subsets. Overall study findings and caveats: All-four-donor shared clonotypes had higher generation probabilities than non-shared clonotypes did.

The sequenced sample was memory CD4+ T cells sorted from blood. Subset in this sample: CD45RA-negative fraction. The origin of this receptor is a man between 18 and 35 years old in good health. The gene calls are TRBV18 and TRBJ2-1; TRBD2 aligns across 11 bases. The CDR3 loop is CASSPISGGAYNEQFF. Here the CDR3 DNA reads TGTGCCAGCTCACCTATTAGCGGGGGGGCCTACAATGAGCAGTTCTTC. The full variable domain, with the rest looked up from reference TRBV18 and TRBJ2-1, is NAGVMQNPRHLVRRRGQEARLRCSPMKGHSHVYWYRQLPEEGLKFMVYLQKENIIDESGMPKERFSAEFPKEGPSILRIQQVVRGDSAAYFCASSPISGGAYNEQFFGPGTRLTVL.